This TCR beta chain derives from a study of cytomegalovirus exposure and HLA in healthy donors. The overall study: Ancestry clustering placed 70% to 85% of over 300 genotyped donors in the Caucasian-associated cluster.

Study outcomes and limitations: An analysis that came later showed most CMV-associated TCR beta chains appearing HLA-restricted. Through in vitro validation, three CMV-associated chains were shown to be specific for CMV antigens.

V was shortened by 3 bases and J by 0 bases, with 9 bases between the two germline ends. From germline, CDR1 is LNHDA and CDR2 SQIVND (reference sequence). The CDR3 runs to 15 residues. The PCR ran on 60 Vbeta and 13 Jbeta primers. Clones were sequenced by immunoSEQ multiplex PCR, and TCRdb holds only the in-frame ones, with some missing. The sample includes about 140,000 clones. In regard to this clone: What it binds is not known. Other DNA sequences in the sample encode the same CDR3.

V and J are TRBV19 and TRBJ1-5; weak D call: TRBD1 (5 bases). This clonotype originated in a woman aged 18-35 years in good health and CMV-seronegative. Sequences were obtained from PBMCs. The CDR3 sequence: CASSIPGDSNQPQHF. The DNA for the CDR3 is TGTGCCAGTAGTATCCCGGGGGATAGCAATCAGCCCCAGCATTTT.